The 32 T cell receptor beta chains below all came from one sample that was sequenced in a study of shared clonotypes between healthy human individuals. Using immunoSEQ multiplex PCR, the repertoire was profiled, and TCRdb retains in-frame clones only, with some absent. Among 1,500,000 or so clones listed, about 98.5% were seen once. Sequenced: naive CD4+ T cells sorted from blood. The subset is: CD45RA+ positively selected. The source of these receptors is a man aged 25 to 45 in good health.

CDR3 in amino acids: CASSVDPPSGLQHEQYF. CDR3 nucleotides: TGTGCCAGCAGCGTAGACCCCCCTAGCGGCCTTCAACACGAGCAGTACTTC. The rearrangement joins TRBV9 to TRBJ2-7; the match to TRBD2 covers 7 bases. The germline V gene encodes CDR1 SGDLS and CDR2 YYNGEE. The CDR3 runs 17 residues. Trimming at V came to 0 bases and at J to 5 bases, leaving 14 bases not matched to a gene.

Only one count was recorded for this clone. This sample includes further DNA sequences coding for the same CDR3. This sequence joins TRBV29-1 and TRBJ1-3; no reliable D call. Germline-derived CDR1 and CDR2 are SQVTM and ANQGSEA. There are 13 residues in the CDR3. Deletions cut 3 bases from V and 0 bases from J, with 6 bases between. The CDR3 reads CSVERGSGNTIYF. CDR3 DNA sequence: TGCAGCGTTGAGAGAGGCTCTGGAAACACCATATATTTT.

The chain carries TRBV19 and TRBJ1-5; 8 nucleotides line up with TRBD1. The germline V gene has CDR1 LNHDA and CDR2 SQIVND (reference sequence). CDR3 length: 16 residues. Trimming took 7 bases from V and 1 from J; bases not matched to a gene: 9. This CDR3 reads CASTDFRQGSNQPQHF. CDR3 DNA sequence: TGTGCCAGTACCGATTTCAGACAGGGGAGCAATCAGCCCCAGCATTTT.

The chain has TRBV18 and TRBJ2-1; D not resolved. Trimming removed 1 base at V and 5 bases at J, with 12 bases between. CDR1 and CDR2 from the germline V gene are KGHSH and LQKENI. This CDR3 contains 15 residues. CDR3 protein: CASSPRSQSNNEQFF. The DNA for the CDR3 is TGTGCCAGCTCACCACGCAGCCAATCGAACAATGAGCAGTTCTTC.

The chain carries TRBV15 and TRBJ2-7, with 9 bases fitting TRBD2. From germline, CDR1 is LNHNV and CDR2 YYDKDF (reference sequence). The J segment lost 2 bases and the V segment lost 3 bases, leaving 2 bases of the junction unmatched. The CDR3 spans 14 residues. In nucleotides, the CDR3 is TGTGCCACCAGCAGTAGCGGGAGAACCTACGAGCAGTACTTC. Translating it yields CATSSSGRTYEQYF. The entire variable domain, with the rest obtained from reference TRBV15 and TRBJ2-7, is as follows: DAMVIQNPRYQVTQFGKPVTLSCSQTLNHNVMYWYQQKSSQAPKLLFHYYDKDFNNEADTPDNFQSRRPNTSFCFLDIRSPGLGDTAMYLCATSSSGRTYEQYFGPGTRLTVT.

The V and J genes are TRBV28 and TRBJ2-1; a weak D match, TRBD2 (5 bases). The CDR3 totals 12 residues. The germline V gene has CDR1 MDHEN and CDR2 SYDVKM. Trimming took 6 bases from V and 6 from J, leaving 9 bases between them. The CDR3 region has the DNA TGTGCCAGCAGCCGGAGCGGCAATGAGCAGTTCTTC. It is translated as CASSRSGNEQFF.

V usage is TRBV9 and J usage is TRBJ1-5; D gene ambiguous. The CDR3 is 13 residues long. The germline V gene encodes CDR1 SGDLS and CDR2 YYNGEE. V lost 3 bases to trimming and J lost 5 bases, with 9 bases between them. Here the CDR3 DNA reads TGTGCCAGCAGCGACCATGGAGATCAGCCCCAGCATTTT. Residues: CASSDHGDQPQHF.

The V gene is TRBV4-2, the J gene TRBJ2-2; 8 bases fit TRBD2. This CDR3 spans 20 amino acids. J lost 2 bases, V lost 0 bases, and 14 bases had no gene match. Germline CDR1 LGHNA, CDR2 YNFKEQ. CDR3 nucleotides: TGTGCCAGCAGCCAAGACCGCATCCTGGGCGGGAGGACCAACACCGGGGAGCTGTTTTTT. Its protein is CASSQDRILGGRTNTGELFF.

The chain links TRBV5-1 to TRBJ2-2; D is possibly TRBD1 (6 bases). Germline values: CDR1 SGHRS, CDR2 YFSETQ. The V gene lost 8 bases and the J gene lost 7 bases, with 18 bases spanning the gap. The CDR3 totals 14 residues. DNA of the CDR3: TGCGCCAGAATAGATACAGGGTATTGCGGGGAGCTGTTTTTT. Its protein product is CARIDTGYCGELFF.

The V call is TRBV7-3, the J call TRBJ2-3; no clear D gene. The CDR3 has 15 amino acids. Per the germline V gene, CDR1 is SGHTA and CDR2 is FQGTGA. The germline V and J ends were trimmed by 5 bases and 3 bases, with 15 bases remaining between them. The CDR3 reads CASSHYPDSTDTQYF. DNA of the CDR3: TGTGCCAGCAGCCACTACCCTGACTCTACAGATACGCAGTATTTT.

V is TRBV4-2 and J is TRBJ1-5; D unclear. The CDR3 covers 13 residues. The V end lost 0 bases, the J end lost 7 bases, and 7 bases lay between the germline ends. Germline CDR1 LGHNA, CDR2 YNFKEQ. DNA for the CDR3: TGTGCCAGCAGCCAAGATCTCCAACAGCCCCAGCATTTT. Protein sequence: CASSQDLQQPQHF.

The sample holds one count of this clone. CDR3 in DNA: TGTGCCAGCAGCTTAGGGAAAGGGAGTGAAAAACTGTTTTTT. Its translation: CASSLGKGSEKLFF. The chain is built from TRBV7-9 and TRBJ1-4; D not certain. The CDR3 has 14 residues. V shed 1 base and J shed 7 bases, with 10 bases lying between them. The germline V gene encodes CDR1 SEHNR and CDR2 FQNEAQ (reference sequence).

This chain links TRBV6-1 with TRBJ2-7, with 8 bases matching TRBD1. J gave up 3 bases and V 4 bases, and 5 bases lay outside the gene matches. This CDR3 spans 14 amino acids. CDR1 is MNHNS, CDR2 SASEGT, per germline. This CDR3 is CASSGRTGRYEQYF. CDR3 sequence (DNA): TGTGCCAGCAGTGGTCGGACAGGGCGCTACGAGCAGTACTTC.

The genes are TRBV6-5 and TRBJ1-2; 8 bases align to TRBD1. V shed 7 bases, J shed 3 bases, and the junction held 7 bases outside the gene matches. This CDR3 contains 14 residues. Germline assignment: CDR1 MNHEY and CDR2 SVGAGI. CDR3: CASTRTGSHYGYTF. For the CDR3, the DNA is TGTGCCAGCACCCGGACAGGGAGCCACTATGGCTACACCTTC.

The rearrangement links TRBV6-5 to TRBJ2-7; TRBD1 might be the D (6 bases). The germline V gene has CDR1 MNHEY and CDR2 SVGAGI. Trimming removed 2 bases from V and 4 bases from J, with 12 bases in between. The CDR3 runs to 14 residues. In DNA, the CDR3 is TGTGCCAGCAGTTACGGCCGCAGGGGTTACGAGCAGTACTTC. This codes for CASSYGRRGYEQYF.

The V call is TRBV5-1, the J call TRBJ2-2; the D gene is possibly TRBD1 (6 bases). V was clipped by 0 bases and J by 6 bases, with 12 bases between them. The V gene's germline CDR1 is SGHRS and CDR2 YFSETQ. The CDR3 contains 15 residues. Here the CDR3 reads CASSLDRAVAGELFF. The CDR3 region has the DNA TGCGCCAGCAGCTTGGACAGGGCCGTAGCCGGGGAGCTGTTTTTT.

The rearrangement joins TRBV7-2 to TRBJ1-2; TRBD1 aligns across 7 bases. The ends lost 1 base at V and 7 bases at J; junction bases unmatched: 6. Germline lookup yields CDR1 SGHTA and CDR2 FQGNSA. The CDR3 length is 14 residues. The CDR3 here is CASSLGQGGGGYTF. The CDR3 DNA follows: TGTGCCAGCAGCTTAGGACAGGGTGGAGGTGGCTACACCTTC.

The sample holds one count of this clone. The chain couples TRBV7-8 to TRBJ1-1; perhaps TRBD1 as D (5 bases). This CDR3 comprises 14 residues. CDR1 and CDR2 (germline): SGHVS, FQNEAQ. The V end lost 3 bases, the J end lost 11 bases, and 19 bases lay between the germline ends. Written as DNA, the CDR3 is TGTGCCAGCAGCTTTCCCTTCAGGGAGAGGTGGGCTTTCTTT. Translated, it gives CASSFPFRERWAFF.

Only one count was recorded for this clone. The rearrangement joins TRBV4-2 to TRBJ1-4; 8 bases match TRBD1. V lost 1 base and J lost 7; bases outside the gene matches: 8. The CDR3 has 16 residues. Germline CDR1 reads LGHNA; CDR2 reads YNFKEQ. The chain's CDR3 is CASSQVPTGATEKLFF. In nucleotides, the CDR3 is TGTGCCAGCAGCCAAGTGCCGACAGGGGCTACTGAAAAACTGTTTTTT.

This clone was seen only once. The sample has other DNA sequences that encode this CDR3 too. The chain employs TRBV28 and TRBJ1-1, with no clear D. Trimming pared 0 bases from V and 3 bases from J, leaving 5 bases between. This CDR3 is 13 amino acids long. CDR1 is MDHEN and CDR2 is SYDVKM in the germline V gene. The CDR3 bases are TGTGCCAGCAGTTTATGGGGCGACACTGAAGCTTTCTTT. Protein sequence: CASSLWGDTEAFF. Complete variable domain (other parts from reference TRBV28 and TRBJ1-1): DVKVTQSSRYLVKRTGEKVFLECVQDMDHENMFWYRQDPGLGLRLIYFSYDVKMKEKGDIPEGYSVSREKKERFSLILESASTNQTSMYLCASSLWGDTEAFFGQGTRLTVV.

The V and J genes are TRBV7-8 and TRBJ2-2; TRBD1 agrees at 7 bases. There are 16 residues in the CDR3. J gave up 2 bases and V 8 bases, and 11 bases lay outside the gene matches. Germline assignment: CDR1 SGHVS and CDR2 FQNEAQ. The CDR3 bases are TGTGCCAGCCCGGCCATAGGGGGCCGTAACACCGGGGAGCTGTTTTTT. This gives the protein CASPAIGGRNTGELFF.

The chain employs TRBV5-6 and TRBJ2-7; 11 bases map to TRBD2. The CDR3 extends over 14 amino acids. Germline V gene data show CDR1 as SGHDT and CDR2 as YYEEEE. V lost 3 bases to trimming and J lost 6 bases; unmatched junction nucleotides: 5. The CDR3, as DNA: TGTGCCAGCAGCTCAGGACTAGCGGGTCGCGAGCAGTACTTC. Translating it yields CASSSGLAGREQYF.

The chain carries TRBV6-5 and TRBJ1-2; D not certain. The CDR3 has 15 amino acids. Germline V lookup: CDR1 MNHEY, CDR2 SVGAGI. Trimming took off 0 bases at V and 4 bases at J, with 12 bases between the two ends. This CDR3 is CASSYSSPRSYGYTF. CDR3 nucleotides: TGTGCCAGCAGTTACTCTTCTCCCCGCAGCTATGGCTACACCTTC.

On this clone: At the DNA level, this CDR3 is encoded by other sequences in the same sample as well. The chain is built from TRBV7-2 and TRBJ2-3, with D hard to call. The CDR3 sequence is 11 residues long. V lost 3 bases, J lost 5 bases, and 3 bases lay in between. The germline CDR1 and CDR2 sequences are SGHTA and FQGNSA. The CDR3 spells CASSFKDTQYF. The CDR3 DNA reads TGTGCCAGCAGCTTTAAAGATACGCAGTATTTT.

The chain uses TRBV5-1 and TRBJ2-3, with a weak D call TRBD2 (6 bases). V lost 0 bases to trimming and J lost 6 bases, with 17 bases between them. The V gene's germline CDR1 is SGHRS and CDR2 YFSETQ. CDR3 length equals 16 residues. CDR3 nucleotides: TGCGCCAGCAGCTTGGATGGGGGGAGAGCCGCCGATACGCAGTATTTT. It specifies CASSLDGGRAADTQYF.

V and J are TRBV5-1 and TRBJ2-5; D remains ambiguous. Trimming left V 0 bases short and J 3 bases short, with 15 bases between. Germline CDR1 SGHRS, CDR2 YFSETQ. The CDR3 extends over 16 amino acids. CDR3 in DNA: TGCGCCAGCAGCTTGGGTGCAGGCCGGCAGGAAGAGACCCAGTACTTC. This gives the protein CASSLGAGRQEETQYF. Filled out from reference TRBV5-1 and TRBJ2-5, the complete variable domain reads KAGVTQTPRYLIKTRGQQVTLSCSPISGHRSVSWYQQTPGQGLQFLFEYFSETQRNKGNFPGRFSGRQFSNSRSEMNVSTLELGDSALYLCASSLGAGRQEETQYFGPGTRLLVL.

The V and J genes are TRBV9 and TRBJ2-5; D might be TRBD1 or TRBD2, each matching 5 bases. The germline V gene encodes CDR1 SGDLS and CDR2 YYNGEE. The CDR3 is 15 residues long. Trimming left V 4 bases short and J 1 base short, with 14 bases between. The CDR3: CASSTAGTRQETQYF. In nucleotides, the CDR3 is TGTGCCAGCAGCACCGCAGGGACCCGCCAAGAGACCCAGTACTTC.

This chain uses TRBV2 with TRBJ2-2; D is unresolved. Germline V gives CDR1 SNHLY, CDR2 FYNNEI. The V gene lost 4 bases and the J gene lost 0 bases, with 6 bases spanning the gap. The CDR3 sequence is 14 residues long. The CDR3 region has the DNA TGTGCCAGCAGTGTATGGGCGAACACCGGGGAGCTGTTTTTT. Amino acids: CASSVWANTGELFF.

The rearrangement joins TRBV27 to TRBJ2-1, with 8 bases matching TRBD2. The V segment lost 2 bases and the J segment 2 bases; nucleotides outside the gene matches: 2. Germline loops: CDR1 MNHEY, CDR2 SMNVEV (reference sequence). The CDR3 length is 15 residues. The CDR3 spells CASSLVAGPYNEQFF. In DNA, the CDR3 is TGTGCCAGCAGTTTAGTAGCGGGGCCCTACAATGAGCAGTTCTTC.

The gene calls are TRBV19 and TRBJ2-6, with unresolved D. Germline V lookup: CDR1 LNHDA, CDR2 SQIVND (reference sequence). The CDR3 covers 16 residues. The ends were cut back, 10 bases at V and 0 bases at J, with 16 bases in the middle. In nucleotides, the CDR3 is TGTGCCACCCTAAGAGAGACCCTCTCTGGGGCCAACGTCCTGACTTTC. Translation gives CATLRETLSGANVLTF.

This chain uses TRBV11-2 with TRBJ2-5; D gene ambiguous. This CDR3 is 13 amino acids long. Germline-derived CDR1 and CDR2 are SGHAT and FQNNGV. Trimming removed 2 bases from V and 4 bases from J, with 8 bases in between. The CDR3 DNA follows: TGTGCCAGCAGCTTAATGGCGCGAGAGACCCAGTACTTC. Amino acid sequence: CASSLMARETQYF.

A remark on this clone: Other DNA sequences from this sample encode an identical CDR3 as well. The V call is TRBV11-2, the J call TRBJ1-3, with D tentatively TRBD1 (6 bases). The germline CDR1 and CDR2 sequences are SGHAT and FQNNGV. The CDR3 totals 13 residues. Trimming took off 3 bases at V and 4 bases at J, with 7 bases between the two ends. CDR3 region: CASSFTGGNTIYF. CDR3 DNA sequence: TGTGCCAGCAGCTTTACAGGGGGAAACACCATATATTTT. Looking up the rest from reference TRBV11-2 and TRBJ1-3 gives the full variable domain: EAGVAQSPRYKIIEKRQSVAFWCNPISGHATLYWYQQILGQGPKLLIQFQNNGVVDDSQLPKDRFSAERLKGVDSTLKIQPAKLEDSAVYLCASSFTGGNTIYFGEGSWLTVV.